These 15 T cell receptor beta chains originate from one sample sequenced in a study of post-analysis software for immune sequencing data. Whole-study findings and limits: Included in a set of roughly five TRBV segments more frequent in patients than controls were TRBV5-6, TRBV5-1 and TRBV20-1.

No antigen has been assigned to these receptors. Prepared TCR beta cDNA libraries contained unique molecular identifiers. TCRdb fed the PCR reads into MiXCR, producing one record per CDR3 protein. This table has some 260,000 distinct CDR3 sequences, roughly a third appearing once. The sample comprised blood. All receptors derive from a girl aged 5-17 years with multiple sclerosis.

The table lists this clonotype with many counts. The genes are TRBV3-1 and TRBJ2-3; 13 nucleotides agree with TRBD2. Germline lookup yields CDR1 LGHDT and CDR2 YNNKEL (reference sequence). This CDR3 is 18 amino acids long. With V trimmed by 3 bases and J by 0 bases, 6 bases remained unmatched. CDR3 in amino acids: CASSQGRTSGSSTDTQYF. As DNA, the CDR3 is TGTGCCAGCAGCCAGGGACGGACTAGCGGGAGCAGCACAGATACGCAGTATTTT.

With respect to this clonotype: At one of its ends the junction is not consistent with the germline gene, which may arise from a read error. The chain couples TRBV5-1 to TRBJ2-3; 10 nucleotides align to TRBD2. The CDR3 loop spans 18 amino acids. The germline V gene encodes CDR1 SGHRS and CDR2 YFSETQ. The CDR3 region is CASGLAGSGGAGADTQYF. The CDR3 DNA reads as TGCGCCAGCGGCTTGGCCGGAAGCGGGGGGGCCGGGGCAGATACGCAGTATTTT.

This chain joins TRBV4-2 and TRBJ2-1; 7 positions match TRBD2. This CDR3 has 17 residues. The V segment lost 2 bases and the J segment 2 bases; nucleotides outside the gene matches: 9. Germline V gene sequence: CDR1 LGHNA, CDR2 YNFKEQ. The CDR3 spells CASSQNLAGTTYNEQFF. CDR3 coding DNA: TGTGCCAGCAGCCAAAACTTAGCGGGCACAACCTACAATGAGCAGTTCTTC.

The rearrangement joins TRBV12-3 or TRBV12-4 to TRBJ2-5, with 8 bases that match TRBD1. The CDR3 extends over 15 amino acids. Trimming took 1 base from V and 1 from J; bases not matched to a gene: 2. This CDR3 is CASSLGTGTQETQYF. CDR3 DNA sequence: TGTGCCAGCAGTTTAGGGACAGGGACCCAAGAGACCCAGTACTTC.

This clonotype was counted ten times or more. The chain combines TRBV20-1 with TRBJ2-3; no reliable D call. In germline, CDR1 is DFQATT, CDR2 SNEGSKA (reference sequence). This CDR3 has 15 residues. V shed 6 bases and J shed 0 bases, with 16 bases lying between them. The CDR3 bases are TGCAGTGCCATTAGCCCGGTTTCTAGCACAGATACGCAGTATTTT. Protein sequence: CSAISPVSSTDTQYF.

This clonotype was observed many times. V gene TRBV27 combines with J gene TRBJ2-1, with a possible D match to TRBD1 (6 bases). CDR1 is MNHEY and CDR2 is SMNVEV in the germline V gene (reference sequence). V was pared by 4 bases and J by 7 bases, with 17 bases between. The CDR3 contains 15 residues. CDR3: CASSSLQGMENEQFF. The CDR3 nucleotides read TGTGCCAGCAGTTCATTACAGGGAATGGAGAATGAGCAGTTCTTC.

This chain links TRBV6-1 with TRBJ2-7; perhaps TRBD1 as D (5 bases). Trimming stripped 4 bases from V and 2 bases from J, with 15 bases between. This CDR3 has 15 residues. Germline CDR1 is MNHNS and CDR2 is SASEGT. Written as DNA, the CDR3 is TGTGCCAGCAGTGTAAGGGGAACTACAACCTACGAGCAGTACTTC. This gives the protein CASSVRGTTTYEQYF.

This chain uses TRBV6-5 with TRBJ2-7, with D tentatively TRBD2 (6 bases). There are 15 residues in the CDR3. Per the germline V gene, CDR1 is MNHEY and CDR2 is SVGAGI. The V gene lost 2 bases and the J gene lost 11 bases, with 22 bases spanning the gap. This CDR3 reads CASSYLTVLLGEEYF. The CDR3, as DNA: TGTGCCAGCAGTTACCTTACAGTCTTATTGGGGGAGGAGTACTTC.

At least ten counts were recorded for this clonotype. The chain carries TRBV2 and TRBJ2-3; TRBD1 aligns across 8 bases. Trimming removed 4 bases from V and 6 bases from J; junction bases left unmatched: 6. The CDR3 consists of 14 residues. From germline, CDR1 is SNHLY and CDR2 FYNNEI. In DNA, the CDR3 is TGTGCCAGCAGTGGGGACAGGTACCCCGATACGCAGTATTTT. It is translated as CASSGDRYPDTQYF.

This clonotype was detected ten times or more. CDR3 region: CASSQDFVGHHEQYF. In DNA, the CDR3 is TGCGCCAGCAGCCAAGATTTCGTAGGGCATCACGAGCAGTACTTC. J is TRBJ2-7 and V is TRBV4-1; D remains ambiguous. The CDR3 is made up of 15 amino acids. Germline lookup yields CDR1 MGHRA and CDR2 YSYEKL. V was trimmed by 0 bases and J by 5 bases, leaving 14 bases between them.

This clonotype was seen just once. The CDR3, as DNA: TGTGCCAGCAGTTTGGGGCACGATGAGCAGTTCTTC. Translating gives CASSLGHDEQFF. The chain couples TRBV12-3 or TRBV12-4 to TRBJ2-1; the D gene is possibly TRBD1 (5 bases). V was cut by 3 bases and J by 8 bases, with 8 bases left in between. The length of the CDR3 is 12 residues.

The V and J genes are TRBV29-1 and TRBJ1-2, with D uncertain. Germline CDR1 and CDR2: SQVTM and ANQGSEA. This CDR3 spans 14 amino acids. V dropped 1 base and J dropped 1 base, with 10 bases sitting between them. CDR3 nucleotides: TGCAGCGTTGAAGGCCGACGAAATAACTATGGCTACACCTTC. Amino acid sequence: CSVEGRRNNYGYTF.

The J gene is TRBJ2-7, the V gene TRBV20-1; 8 bases are a match to TRBD2. V gave up 3 bases and J gave up 5 bases; unmatched junction bases: 3. Germline CDR1 is DFQATT and CDR2 is SNEGSKA (reference sequence). The CDR3 runs to 12 residues. The CDR3: CSARGTRDEQYF. In nucleotides, the CDR3 is TGCAGTGCTAGGGGGACTAGAGACGAGCAGTACTTC.

The chain uses TRBV20-1 and TRBJ2-5; 7 bases fit TRBD1. Germline V CDR1 and CDR2: DFQATT, SNEGSKA (reference sequence). V shed 2 bases, J shed 1 base, and the junction held 4 bases outside the gene matches. This CDR3 spans 14 amino acids. The CDR3: CSARKGTAQETQYF. CDR3 bases: TGCAGTGCTAGAAAAGGGACAGCCCAAGAGACCCAGTACTTC.

V usage is TRBV27 and J usage is TRBJ2-7; TRBD1 matches at 9 bases. V shed 2 bases and J 3 bases; nucleotides not matched to a gene: 5. The germline gives CDR1 MNHEY, CDR2 SMNVEV (reference sequence). The CDR3 covers 15 residues. The chain's CDR3 is CASSLPGTGFYEQYF. The CDR3 DNA is TGTGCCAGCAGTTTACCCGGGACAGGGTTCTACGAGCAGTACTTC.